The clone carrying this TCR beta chain has just a few counts. This table comes from immunoSEQ multiplex PCR, and its TCRdb copy is limited to in-frame clones, with some not included. The table includes 84,000 or so clones, around nine tenths detected once. The CDR3 consists of 14 residues. CDR1 MGHRA and CDR2 YSYEKL come from the germline V gene. Trimming pared 0 bases from V and 4 bases from J, leaving 9 bases between. This entry belongs to a study of OX40 agonist ivuxolimab in advanced cancers. This specimen consisted of CD4+ or CD8+ T cells sorted from blood, obtained in a trial of the OX40 agonist ivuxolimab. V is TRBV4-1 and J is TRBJ1-2; D unclear. This sequence originates from an adult with an advanced solid tumor such as melanoma, head and neck, liver or kidney cancer. CDR3 region: CASSQEDGRYGYTF. The CDR3 nucleotides read TGCGCCAGCAGCCAAGAGGACGGACGCTATGGCTACACCTTC.